This T cell receptor beta chain was obtained from a study of identical twins. TCRdb itself ran the 5' RACE reads through MiXCR, one entry per CDR3 protein. The sample consists of 750,000 to 950,000 distinct CDR3 sequences, around an eighth of them appearing once. A word on this clonotype: Its target is not known.

Study-wide points: Fewer insertions marked abundant cord blood beta clonotypes; young adult naive trended weakly, memory not at all. In beta out-of-frame sequences, the excess sharing between twins was weaker. Invariant T cells like MAIT and iNKT could partly confound the zero-insertion analyses.

The CDR3 is 14 residues long. Trimming took off 0 bases at V and 0 bases at J, with 7 bases between the two ends. Germline CDR1 is SGHRS and CDR2 is YFSETQ. The sample was also linked to a second study, of yellow fever vaccine responses in identical twins. That paper states: On the reported evidence, twins' vaccine T cell responses seemed partly convergent and partly personalized.

The TCR sequence derives from a woman aged 18 to 35 in good health. Sequencing was performed on PBMCs. The chain carries TRBV5-1 and TRBJ2-7, with D hard to call. The CDR3 DNA sequence: TGCGCCAGCAGCTTGGATTCATACTCCTACGAGCAGTACGTC. Translated: CASSLDSYSYEQYV.